The 28 T cell receptor beta chains listed next were all sequenced from one sample in a study of T cell responses to AZD1222 COVID-19 vaccine. Sequencing used immunoSEQ multiplex PCR; TCRdb keeps in-frame clones, though not all of them. The sample carries approximately 76,000 clones, about 90% recorded once. The input for sequencing was peripheral blood, taken on day 0 of MenACWY control vaccination. These receptors were collected from an adult in good health.

The chain links TRBV12-3 or TRBV12-4 to TRBJ2-7, with D hard to call. Trimming pared 6 bases from V and 7 bases from J, leaving 10 bases between. The CDR3 sequence is 11 residues long. The CDR3 DNA reads TGTGCCAGCAGCCGACTTGGTGAGCAGTACTTC. Translated: CASSRLGEQYF.

This clone was counted once. CDR3 loop: CASRWIDSPSPLHF. CDR3 in DNA: TGTGCCAGCAGGTGGATTGACAGTCCTTCACCCCTCCACTTT. The gene calls are TRBV6-6 and TRBJ1-6; TRBD1 might be the D (5 bases). The CDR3 extends over 14 amino acids. Germline V gene lookup returns CDR1 MNHNY and CDR2 SVGAGI (reference sequence). V was clipped by 6 bases and J by 9 bases, with 15 bases between them.

The rearrangement joins TRBV6-5 to TRBJ1-2; 11 bases agree with TRBD1. V was pared by 3 bases and J by 7 bases, with 7 bases of the junction left unmatched. CDR3 size: 15 residues. Germline CDR1 reads MNHEY; CDR2 reads SVGAGI. The CDR3 region is CASSYGTGGLGGYTF. Written as DNA, the CDR3 is TGTGCCAGCAGTTATGGGACAGGGGGGCTGGGTGGCTACACCTTC.

V is TRBV27 and J is TRBJ1-1; 7 bases match TRBD1. Trimming at V came to 8 bases and at J to 2 bases, leaving 14 bases not matched to a gene. Germline V gene lookup returns CDR1 MNHEY and CDR2 SMNVEV (reference sequence). The CDR3 runs 16 residues. CDR3 nucleotide sequence: TGTGCCAGCCATCCAGGGGGGGGGACGTTAAACACTGAAGCTTTCTTT. Its translation: CASHPGGGTLNTEAFF.

The chain employs TRBV5-1 and TRBJ2-1; 9 positions agree with TRBD1. The J segment lost 1 base and the V segment lost 4 bases, leaving 18 bases of the junction unmatched. Germline CDR1 SGHRS, CDR2 YFSETQ. The CDR3 consists of 20 residues. CDR3 amino acids: CASSTPGTGNREMSYNEQFF. The CDR3 nucleotides read TGCGCCAGCAGCACTCCCGGGACAGGGAACCGGGAGATGTCCTACAATGAGCAGTTCTTC.

CDR3 residues: CASSPTWGEQFF. As DNA, the CDR3 is TGTGCCAGCAGCCCCACCTGGGGTGAGCAGTTCTTC. J is TRBJ2-1 and V is TRBV7-2; D gene ambiguous. The V gene lost 5 bases and the J gene lost 9 bases, with 11 bases spanning the gap. Germline assignment: CDR1 SGHTA and CDR2 FQGNSA. The CDR3 contains 12 residues.

The chain recombines TRBV18 with TRBJ2-5; D uncertain. CDR3 length equals 12 residues. With 3 bases removed from V and 5 bases from J, the gap between germline ends came to 7 bases. Germline V gene data show CDR1 as KGHSH and CDR2 as LQKENI. The chain's CDR3 is CASSPQGETQYF. The CDR3 coding sequence is TGTGCCAGCTCACCCCAAGGGGAGACCCAGTACTTC. The complete variable domain, with remaining parts taken from reference TRBV18 and TRBJ2-5, reads NAGVMQNPRHLVRRRGQEARLRCSPMKGHSHVYWYRQLPEEGLKFMVYLQKENIIDESGMPKERFSAEFPKEGPSILRIQQVVRGDSAAYFCASSPQGETQYFGPGTRLLVL.

This chain uses TRBV6-5 with TRBJ1-6, with D unclear. Trimming pared 6 bases from V and 9 bases from J, leaving 18 bases between. CDR1 is MNHEY, CDR2 SVGAGI, per germline. The CDR3 is 15 residues long. The CDR3 bases are TGTGCCAGCAGGGTAATATTTGAGGTTTCTTCACCCCTCCACTTT. Its protein is CASRVIFEVSSPLHF.

The chain couples TRBV2 to TRBJ1-2, with unresolved D. CDR1 is SNHLY, CDR2 FYNNEI, per germline. V gave up 4 bases and J gave up 2 bases, with 17 bases separating them. This CDR3 spans 16 amino acids. CDR3 nucleotides: TGTGCCAGCAGTGCCCAGGCCACCCCTCGGAACTATGGCTACACCTTC. Its translation: CASSAQATPRNYGYTF.

CDR3 bases: TGTGCCAGCAGCTTGGCCAAGGGGGAGACTGTGCCTGAAGCTTTCTTT. Translation gives CASSLAKGETVPEAFF. The chain links TRBV5-5 to TRBJ1-1; TRBD1 might be the D (6 bases). The V gene's germline CDR1 is SGHKS and CDR2 YYEKEE (reference sequence). Trimming cost V 0 bases and J 6 bases, with 18 bases left between them. CDR3 length: 16 residues.

The genes are TRBV19 and TRBJ1-4; 8 bases agree with TRBD1. Losses at the gene ends were 8 bases for V and 7 bases for J; bases not matched to a gene: 6. The length of the CDR3 is 13 residues. Germline CDR1 LNHDA, CDR2 SQIVND (reference sequence). The CDR3 sequence is CASQDRAFEKLFF. The CDR3 DNA sequence: TGTGCCAGTCAGGACAGGGCGTTTGAAAAACTGTTTTTT. The whole variable domain, filled in from reference TRBV19 and TRBJ1-4, reads DGGITQSPKYLFRKEGQNVTLSCEQNLNHDAMYWYRQDPGQGLRLIYYSQIVNDFQKGDIAEGYSVSREKKESFPLTVTSAQKNPTAFYLCASQDRAFEKLFFGSGTQLSVL.

V is TRBV30 and J is TRBJ2-3, with D perhaps TRBD1 (6 bases). This CDR3 is 14 amino acids long. V dropped 2 bases and J dropped 6 bases, with 15 bases sitting between them. In germline, CDR1 is GTSNPN, CDR2 SVGIG (reference sequence). The CDR3 region is CAWSPNPTGDTQYF. The CDR3 DNA follows: TGTGCCTGGAGTCCTAACCCGACAGGCGATACGCAGTATTTT. The full variable domain, in which reference TRBV30 and TRBJ2-3 provide the parts outside the CDR3, is SQTIHQWPATLVQPVGSPLSLECTVEGTSNPNLYWYRQAAGRGLQLLFYSVGIGQISSEVPQNLSASRPQDRQFILSSKKLLLSDSGFYLCAWSPNPTGDTQYFGPGTRLTVL.

This chain links TRBV10-1 with TRBJ2-1; 10 bases fit TRBD2. Looked up from germline, CDR1 is WNHNN and CDR2 is SYGVQD (reference sequence). CDR3 length: 13 amino acids. V gave up 6 bases and J gave up 8 bases; unmatched junction bases: 4. CDR3 nucleotides: TGCGCCAGCAGGGCTAGCGGGAGCCATGAGCAGTTCTTC. Its protein is CASRASGSHEQFF.

The chain employs TRBV19 and TRBJ2-1; 7 nucleotides agree with TRBD1. Per the germline V gene, CDR1 is LNHDA and CDR2 is SQIVND (reference sequence). With 6 bases clipped from V and 4 bases from J, the junction kept 6 bases outside the gene matches. The CDR3 sequence is 14 residues long. CDR3 in amino acids: CASRLGTAYNEQFF. CDR3 DNA: TGTGCCAGTAGGCTCGGGACAGCTTACAATGAGCAGTTCTTC.

The V call is TRBV7-2, the J call TRBJ2-2, with a possible D match to TRBD2 (5 bases). Germline V lookup: CDR1 SGHTA, CDR2 FQGNSA. V lost 3 bases, J lost 5 bases, and 10 bases lay in between. The CDR3 contains 14 residues. CDR3 DNA sequence: TGTGCCAGCAGCTTTACACGGGGAACCGGGGAGCTGTTTTTT. It codes for CASSFTRGTGELFF.

The rearrangement joins TRBV12-3 or TRBV12-4 to TRBJ1-5; D is undetermined. V was trimmed by 5 bases and J by 4 bases, leaving 9 bases between them. The CDR3 runs to 13 residues. CDR3 nucleotides: TGTGCCAGCAGTGTCGACGGTAATCAGCCCCAGCATTTT. It codes for CASSVDGNQPQHF.

This chain links TRBV10-3 with TRBJ1-6; D perhaps matches TRBD1 (6 bases). CDR3 length: 15 amino acids. Germline values: CDR1 ENHRY, CDR2 SYGVKD. Trimming pared 7 bases from V and 11 bases from J, leaving 21 bases between. The CDR3 bases are TGTGCCATCACATCAGGGGCGCGGGGCTTGACACCCCTCCACTTT. It yields the protein CAITSGARGLTPLHF.

The chain links TRBV5-6 to TRBJ2-5; no clear D. Germline values: CDR1 SGHDT, CDR2 YYEEEE. V was clipped by 4 bases and J by 5 bases, with 12 bases between them. The CDR3 totals 13 residues. This CDR3 reads CASSPRLPETQYF. The CDR3 DNA reads TGTGCCAGCAGCCCGCGATTGCCGGAGACCCAGTACTTC.

This chain uses TRBV10-3 with TRBJ1-1; TRBD1 agrees at 8 bases. This CDR3 contains 15 residues. Germline CDR1 and CDR2: ENHRY and SYGVKD. The J segment lost 5 bases and the V segment lost 7 bases, leaving 12 bases of the junction unmatched. The DNA of the CDR3 is TGTGCCATCACGCGACAGGGGTCGGGACGAACTGAAGCTTTCTTT. Translated, it gives CAITRQGSGRTEAFF.

This rearrangement joins TRBV19 to TRBJ1-1; D ambiguous. CDR3 length equals 15 residues. The ends were cut back, 5 bases at V and 1 base at J, with 14 bases in the middle. The V gene's germline CDR1 is LNHDA and CDR2 SQIVND (reference sequence). DNA of the CDR3: TGTGCCAGTAGTCCTGGACGAACACAGAACACTGAAGCTTTCTTT. This codes for CASSPGRTQNTEAFF.

The chain recombines TRBV18 with TRBJ2-3, with 7 bases fitting TRBD1. This CDR3 has 15 residues. Germline CDR1 and CDR2: KGHSH and LQKENI. Trimming cost V 3 bases and J 6 bases; bases outside gene matches: 9. This CDR3 reads CASSPGQRPGDTQYF. CDR3 in DNA: TGTGCCAGCTCACCGGGACAGCGTCCCGGGGATACGCAGTATTTT.

This chain uses TRBV7-8 with TRBJ1-1; 7 nucleotides agree with TRBD1. The V gene's germline CDR1 is SGHVS and CDR2 FQNEAQ. The CDR3 is 12 residues long. Germline trimming cut 5 bases from V and 6 bases from J; bases unmatched to any gene: 3. The CDR3 DNA follows: TGTGCCAGCAGCCCCAGGGGGTCTGAAGCTTTCTTT. Its translation: CASSPRGSEAFF.

The chain employs TRBV30 and TRBJ1-4; 9 bases align to TRBD1. This CDR3 has 15 residues. Trimming at V came to 2 bases and at J to 8 bases, leaving 9 bases not matched to a gene. Germline values: CDR1 GTSNPN, CDR2 SVGIG (reference sequence). The CDR3: CAWSSPGQGYEKLFF. CDR3 bases: TGTGCCTGGAGTTCACCGGGACAGGGTTACGAAAAACTGTTTTTT. The full variable domain, its missing parts supplied by reference TRBV30 and TRBJ1-4, is SQTIHQWPATLVQPVGSPLSLECTVEGTSNPNLYWYRQAAGRGLQLLFYSVGIGQISSEVPQNLSASRPQDRQFILSSKKLLLSDSGFYLCAWSSPGQGYEKLFFGSGTQLSVL.

This clone was detected only a few times. V gene TRBV24-1 combines with J gene TRBJ2-2, with TRBD1 matching 12 bases. V trimming: 9 bases; J trimming: 7 bases; junction bases outside the gene matches: 2. This CDR3 has 13 residues. CDR1 and CDR2 (germline): KGHDR, SFDVKD. CDR3 residues: CATGTGGVGELFF. As DNA, the CDR3 is TGTGCCACCGGGACAGGGGGCGTCGGGGAGCTGTTTTTT.

For the CDR3, the DNA is TGTGCCAGCAGCTTTTCCCCCCCGCAGGAAGCTTTCTTT. This gives the protein CASSFSPPQEAFF. The chain links TRBV5-5 to TRBJ1-1; D remains unclear. V was trimmed by 2 bases and J by 8 bases, leaving 13 bases between them. The CDR3 consists of 13 residues. The germline V gene encodes CDR1 SGHKS and CDR2 YYEKEE (reference sequence).

The chain links TRBV7-2 to TRBJ2-1; D not resolved. Trimming took 3 bases from V and 7 from J, leaving 10 bases between them. This CDR3 has 13 residues. Germline V gene lookup returns CDR1 SGHTA and CDR2 FQGNSA. The CDR3 spells CASSFRVINEQFF. The CDR3, as DNA: TGTGCCAGCAGCTTTCGGGTAATAAATGAGCAGTTCTTC.

V is TRBV7-9 and J is TRBJ1-2, with D perhaps TRBD1 (6 bases). Germline V lookup: CDR1 SEHNR, CDR2 FQNEAQ (reference sequence). CDR3 length equals 13 residues. The germline V and J ends were trimmed by 5 bases and 6 bases, with 13 bases remaining between them. The CDR3 bases are TGTGCCAGCAGCCCAGGGGCAGCCCATGGCTACACCTTC. The encoded protein is CASSPGAAHGYTF.

This clone was observed once. The CDR3 coding sequence is TGTGCCAGTAGACCCTCTGGGGCCAACGTCCTGACTTTC. It is translated as CASRPSGANVLTF. The chain links TRBV27 to TRBJ2-6; D not resolved. The CDR3 has 13 amino acids. V lost 9 bases, J lost 0 bases, and 6 bases lay in between. Germline CDR1 and CDR2: MNHEY and SMNVEV (reference sequence). Variable domain in full (rest from reference TRBV27 and TRBJ2-6): EAQVTQNPRYLITVTGKKLTVTCSQNMNHEYMSWYRQDPGLGLRQIYYSMNVEVTDKGDVPEGYKVSRKEKRNFPLILESPSPNQTSLYFCASRPSGANVLTFGAGSRLTVL.